Listed below are T cell receptor beta chains from one sample, sequenced in a study of blood T cell repertoires in COVID-19. Only in-frame clones appear in the TCRdb table, and some are missing; sequencing was by immunoSEQ multiplex PCR. This sample has some 700,000 clones, with 70% to 90% found just once. The sequencing input was peripheral blood. These receptors originate from a woman between 18 and 30 years old with acute or convalescent COVID-19. Each CDR3 is given with its conserved first and last residue. The D gene is left open where the match is weak. Only some rows state a clone size, as once, few, many or a class for expanded clones.

size: NA; J: TRBJ1-5; D: TRBD1; V: TRBV29-1; DNA: TGCAGCGTCGGGAATCAGGGGGATCAGCCCCAGCATTTT; CDR3: CSVGNQGDQPQHF
size: few; J: TRBJ1-4; D: NA; V: TRBV6-5; DNA: TGTGCCAGCAGGCTTGGCGCACAGGGTAATGAAAAACTGTTTTTT; CDR3: CASRLGAQGNEKLFF
size: NA; J: TRBJ2-1; D: NA; V: TRBV25-1; DNA: TGTGCCAGCAGTCCTTCGGGGTCCTGGGGAAATGAGCAGTTCTTC; CDR3: CASSPSGSWGNEQFF
size: NA; J: TRBJ2-3; D: TRBD1; V: TRBV24-1; DNA: TGTGCCACCAGTGTGAGGACAGGGTCAAATACGCAGTATTTT; CDR3: CATSVRTGSNTQYF
size: NA; J: TRBJ2-5; D: TRBD1; V: TRBV4-1; DNA: TGCGCCAGCAGCCAATTACAGGGGGCGGGAGAGACCCAGTACTTC; CDR3: CASSQLQGAGETQYF
size: NA; J: TRBJ1-5; D: NA; V: TRBV29-1; DNA: TGCAGCGTTGAAGACAGTGCGGGTCAGCCCCAGCATTTT; CDR3: CSVEDSAGQPQHF
size: NA; J: TRBJ1-2; D: TRBD1; V: TRBV4-1; DNA: TGCGCCAGCAGCCCGATTAAATACAGGGGGCTTATAGAAGGCTACACCTTC; CDR3: CASSPIKYRGLIEGYTF
size: NA; J: TRBJ1-4; D: NA; V: TRBV11-2; DNA: TGTGCCAGCAGCTTCTTCCCAGCGGAAAAACTGTTTTTT; CDR3: CASSFFPAEKLFF
size: NA; J: TRBJ1-5; D: TRBD1; V: TRBV15; DNA: TGTGCCACCAGCAGAGAAAGGTCAGGGGGCCATCAGCCCCAGCATTTT; CDR3: CATSRERSGGHQPQHF
size: NA; J: TRBJ1-1; D: TRBD1; V: TRBV12-3/TRBV12-4; DNA: TGTGCCAGCAGACGCAGGGGGTATGAAGCTTTCTTT; CDR3: CASRRRGYEAFF
size: NA; J: TRBJ1-2; D: NA; V: TRBV18; DNA: TGTGCCAGCTCACCTGGGGGGTCCGGGAACTATGGCTACACCTTC; CDR3: CASSPGGSGNYGYTF
size: NA; J: TRBJ1-1; D: TRBD1; V: TRBV5-5; DNA: TGTGCCAGCAGCGTCCAGGGGGTTGCCGGAACTTTCTTT; CDR3: CASSVQGVAGTFF
size: NA; J: TRBJ1-5; D: NA; V: TRBV7-6; DNA: TGTGCCAGCAGCTTACGGCAGGGCAGGCCGCCCCAGCATTTT; CDR3: CASSLRQGRPPQHF
size: NA; J: TRBJ1-1; D: NA; V: TRBV11-2; DNA: TGTGCCAGCAGCCCACAACAATTTAACACTGAAGCTTTCTTT; CDR3: CASSPQQFNTEAFF
size: NA; J: TRBJ1-1; D: NA; V: TRBV6-4; DNA: TGTGCCAGCAGTCCCTCAGGGGTTGCTGAAGCTTTCTTT; CDR3: CASSPSGVAEAFF
size: once; J: TRBJ1-2; D: NA; V: TRBV29-1; DNA: TGCAGCGTTCCGGGGAATAACTATGGCTACACCTTC; CDR3: CSVPGNNYGYTF
size: NA; J: TRBJ2-7; D: TRBD2; V: TRBV6-1; DNA: TGTGCCAGCAGTGCGGGACTAGCGGGGGAAAAGGGCTACGAGCAGTACTTC; CDR3: CASSAGLAGEKGYEQYF
size: NA; J: TRBJ2-3; D: NA; V: TRBV5-1; DNA: TGCGCCAGCAGCATAGGACAGCTGAGCACAGATACGCAGTATTTT; CDR3: CASSIGQLSTDTQYF
size: NA; J: TRBJ2-5; D: TRBD1; V: TRBV3-1/TRBV3-2; DNA: TGTGCCAGCAGCGTCCCGGGACAGTTTCAAGAGACCCAGTACTTC; CDR3: CASSVPGQFQETQYF
size: NA; J: TRBJ1-5; D: TRBD1; V: TRBV9; DNA: TGTGCCAGCAGCCCTAGGGGGCAGGGGGACAGTCAGCCCCAGCATTTT; CDR3: CASSPRGQGDSQPQHF
size: NA; J: TRBJ2-5; D: TRBD2; V: TRBV9; DNA: TGTGCCAGCAGCGTAGGTATAGCGGGGGGGACCAGACAAGAGACCCAGTACTTC; CDR3: CASSVGIAGGTRQETQYF
size: NA; J: TRBJ1-6; D: NA; V: TRBV30; DNA: TGTGCCTGGAGTACACAGACCCCTGGGGGGAATTCACCCCTCCACTTT; CDR3: CAWSTQTPGGNSPLHF
size: NA; J: TRBJ1-2; D: NA; V: TRBV2; DNA: TGTGCCAGTAAACTGATTGGCTATGGCTACACCTTC; CDR3: CASKLIGYGYTF
size: NA; J: TRBJ1-2; D: TRBD1; V: TRBV2; DNA: TGTGCCAGCAGTCAGGGACAGGGCCCTAACTATGGCTACACCTTC; CDR3: CASSQGQGPNYGYTF
size: NA; J: TRBJ1-1; D: TRBD1; V: TRBV30; DNA: TGTGCCTGGAGTTCGGACAGGGGGAACACTGAAGCTTTCTTT; CDR3: CAWSSDRGNTEAFF
size: NA; J: TRBJ1-2; D: NA; V: TRBV7-2; DNA: TGTGCCAGCAGCGCAAGAGTTACACCAACGGGGAGGTATGGCTACACCTTC; CDR3: CASSARVTPTGRYGYTF